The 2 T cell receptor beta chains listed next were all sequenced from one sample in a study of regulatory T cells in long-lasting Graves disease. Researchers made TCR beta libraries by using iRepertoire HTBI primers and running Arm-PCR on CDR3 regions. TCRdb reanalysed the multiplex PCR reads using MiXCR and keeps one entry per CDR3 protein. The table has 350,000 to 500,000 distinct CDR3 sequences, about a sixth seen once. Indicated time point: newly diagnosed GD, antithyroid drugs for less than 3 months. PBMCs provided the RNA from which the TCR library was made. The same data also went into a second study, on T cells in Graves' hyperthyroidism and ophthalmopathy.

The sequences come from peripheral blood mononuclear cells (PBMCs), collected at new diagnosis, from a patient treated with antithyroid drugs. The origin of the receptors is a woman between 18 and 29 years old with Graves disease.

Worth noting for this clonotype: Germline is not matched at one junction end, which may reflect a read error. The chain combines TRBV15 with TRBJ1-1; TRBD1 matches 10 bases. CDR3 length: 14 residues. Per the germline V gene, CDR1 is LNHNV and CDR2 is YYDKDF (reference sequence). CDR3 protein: CVTRDRGMNTEAFF. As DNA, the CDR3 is TGTGTCACCAGGGACAGGGGAATGAACACTGAAGCTTTCTTT.

DNA of the CDR3: TGTGCCAGCAGTTTTGGGTGGCAGGATCATGAGCAGTTCTTC. Protein product: CASSFGWQDHEQFF. This sequence joins TRBV28 and TRBJ2-1, with unresolved D. V lost 3 bases and J 8 bases, leaving 14 bases between the germline ends. Germline CDR1 is MDHEN and CDR2 is SYDVKM. The CDR3 covers 14 residues. Together with reference TRBV28 and TRBJ2-1, the CDR3 gives the full variable domain: DVKVTQSSRYLVKRTGEKVFLECVQDMDHENMFWYRQDPGLGLRLIYFSYDVKMKEKGDIPEGYSVSREKKERFSLILESASTNQTSMYLCASSFGWQDHEQFFGPGTRLTVL.